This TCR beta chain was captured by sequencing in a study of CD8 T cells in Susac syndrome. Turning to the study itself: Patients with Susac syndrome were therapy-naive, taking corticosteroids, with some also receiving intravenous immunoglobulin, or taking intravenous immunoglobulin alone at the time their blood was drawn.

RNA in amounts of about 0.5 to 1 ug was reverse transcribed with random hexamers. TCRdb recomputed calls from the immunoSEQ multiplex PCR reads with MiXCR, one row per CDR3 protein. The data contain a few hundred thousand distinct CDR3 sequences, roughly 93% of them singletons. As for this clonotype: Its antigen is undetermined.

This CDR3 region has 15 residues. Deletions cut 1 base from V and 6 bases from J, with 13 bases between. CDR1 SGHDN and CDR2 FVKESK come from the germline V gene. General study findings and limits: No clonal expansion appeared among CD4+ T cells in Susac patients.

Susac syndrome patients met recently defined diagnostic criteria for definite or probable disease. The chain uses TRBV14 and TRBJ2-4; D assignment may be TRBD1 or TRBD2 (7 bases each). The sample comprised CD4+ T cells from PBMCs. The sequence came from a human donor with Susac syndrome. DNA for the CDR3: TGTGCCAGCAGCCAAGTTTCAGGGGGGGCAAACATTCAGTACTTC. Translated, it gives CASSQVSGGANIQYF.